Each of the 18 T cell receptor beta chains below was sequenced from the same sample in a study of shared clonotypes between healthy human individuals. Data came from immunoSEQ multiplex PCR; TCRdb stores just in-frame clones and leaves some out. The table lists about 2 million clones, 85% to 95% of them singletons. The sequencing input was naive CD4+ T cells sorted from blood. As to subset: CD45RA+ positively selected. These receptors were collected from a young man in good health.

Only one count was recorded for this clone. The V call is TRBV9, the J call TRBJ2-3; D is uncertain. Germline CDR1 SGDLS, CDR2 YYNGEE. The ends were cut back, 5 bases at V and 1 base at J, with 11 bases in the middle. This CDR3 contains 14 residues. This chain's CDR3 is CASSYSRGTDTQYF. The CDR3 DNA is TGTGCCAGCAGTTACTCCCGGGGCACAGATACGCAGTATTTT.

This clone was seen a few times. The rearrangement uses TRBV6-5 and TRBJ1-6; D is possibly TRBD1 (5 bases). Trimming took off 8 bases at V and 0 bases at J, with 8 bases between the two ends. From germline, CDR1 is MNHEY and CDR2 SVGAGI. This CDR3 comprises 14 residues. The CDR3 nucleotides are TGTGCCAGCCAGGGAGGCTCCTATAATTCACCCCTCCACTTT. Its translation is CASQGGSYNSPLHF.

The J gene is TRBJ2-7, the V gene TRBV18; D ambiguous. Germline V gene data show CDR1 as KGHSH and CDR2 as LQKENI. V lost 3 bases, J lost 3 bases, and 12 bases lay in between. This CDR3 has 14 amino acids. DNA for the CDR3: TGTGCCAGCTCACCGTCGGTTCCATTCTACGAGCAGTACTTC. As protein: CASSPSVPFYEQYF.

Comment on this clone: The sample contains more than one DNA sequence encoding this CDR3. The rearrangement links TRBV5-4 to TRBJ2-7; 11 bases map to TRBD2. There are 14 residues in the CDR3. The J segment lost 2 bases and the V segment lost 5 bases, leaving 3 bases of the junction unmatched. The germline V gene has CDR1 SGHNT and CDR2 YYREEE (reference sequence). CDR3 amino acids: CASSLAGGPYEQYF. The DNA for the CDR3 is TGTGCCAGCAGTCTAGCGGGAGGCCCCTACGAGCAGTACTTC.

The chain has TRBV18 and TRBJ1-4; a weak D match, TRBD1 (5 bases). The germline V and J ends were trimmed by 1 base and 8 bases, with 14 bases remaining between them. Germline values: CDR1 KGHSH, CDR2 LQKENI. The length of the CDR3 is 15 residues. This CDR3 is CASSPLEGSREKLFF. The CDR3 nucleotides are TGTGCCAGCTCACCACTGGAGGGGTCGAGAGAAAAACTGTTTTTT.

The chain joins TRBV5-1 to TRBJ2-1; TRBD2 matches 10 bases. CDR1 and CDR2 (germline): SGHRS, YFSETQ. There are 18 residues in the CDR3. Trimming removed 4 bases from V and 9 bases from J; junction bases left unmatched: 19. Here the CDR3 DNA reads TGCGCCAGCAGCCTCGGGGCTAGCGGGAGACAGGGGAGAAGTGAGCAGTTCTTC. Protein product: CASSLGASGRQGRSEQFF.

The V call is TRBV7-9, the J call TRBJ1-2; D not certain. V lost 0 bases and J 3 bases, leaving 5 bases between the germline ends. Germline CDR1 is SEHNR and CDR2 is FQNEAQ (reference sequence). The CDR3 is 13 residues long. The CDR3 DNA is TGTGCCAGCAGCTTAGCTGGGTACTATGGCTACACCTTC. Translation gives CASSLAGYYGYTF.

This chain links TRBV19 with TRBJ1-2; D uncertain. The germline V gene encodes CDR1 LNHDA and CDR2 SQIVND (reference sequence). V was shortened by 7 bases and J by 4 bases, with 16 bases between the two germline ends. CDR3 length: 14 residues. The CDR3 reads CASTQFGQSYGYTF. The CDR3 bases are TGTGCCAGTACCCAGTTTGGGCAGTCCTATGGCTACACCTTC.

The chain combines TRBV5-8 with TRBJ1-2, with 7 bases aligning to TRBD1. The CDR3 loop spans 15 amino acids. The V gene's germline CDR1 is SGHTS and CDR2 YDEGEE. Trimming at V came to 4 bases and at J to 4 bases, leaving 10 bases not matched to a gene. This CDR3 reads CASSRDRVNTYGYTF. The CDR3 DNA follows: TGTGCCAGCAGCAGAGACAGGGTGAATACCTATGGCTACACCTTC.

CDR3 sequence (DNA): TGTGCCAGCGGGGATTCGGGACTACTTTACAATGAGCAGTTCTTC. As protein: CASGDSGLLYNEQFF. J is TRBJ2-1 and V is TRBV14; 7 nucleotides line up with TRBD2. Germline values: CDR1 SGHDN, CDR2 FVKESK. The CDR3 runs 15 residues. J was trimmed by 4 bases and V by 8 bases; bases with no gene match: 11.

This clone has just a few counts. This chain joins TRBV5-6 and TRBJ1-2, with 7 bases identical to TRBD1. Germline CDR1 and CDR2: SGHDT and YYEEEE. The junction had 5 bases not matched to a gene; V was cut back by 0 bases and J by 0 bases. CDR3 length: 16 amino acids. The CDR3 sequence is CASSLGRGTANYGYTF. CDR3 coding DNA: TGTGCCAGCAGCTTGGGCCGGGGGACAGCTAACTATGGCTACACCTTC.

The CDR3 DNA is TGTGCCAGCAGCTTAGGGGTAGCGGGGAGCACAGATACGCAGTATTTT. This codes for CASSLGVAGSTDTQYF. This chain joins TRBV7-9 and TRBJ2-3, with 8 bases fitting TRBD2. Germline loops: CDR1 SEHNR, CDR2 FQNEAQ (reference sequence). The length of the CDR3 is 16 residues. V trimming: 1 base; J trimming: 0 bases; junction bases outside the gene matches: 3. The variable domain in full, with the rest retrieved from reference TRBV7-9 and TRBJ2-3, is DTGVSQNPRHKITKRGQNVTFRCDPISEHNRLYWYRQTLGQGPEFLTYFQNEAQLEKSRLLSDRFSAERPKGSFSTLEIQRTEQGDSAMYLCASSLGVAGSTDTQYFGPGTRLTVL.

This clone is a singleton in its sample. The chain is built from TRBV11-2 and TRBJ2-3; D is perhaps TRBD2 (6 bases). CDR3 length: 16 amino acids. V lost 0 bases, J lost 6 bases, and 16 bases lay in between. The germline V gene encodes CDR1 SGHAT and CDR2 FQNNGV. CDR3: CASSLDRGSRRDTQYF. The DNA of the CDR3 is TGTGCCAGCAGCTTAGATCGGGGGAGCAGACGGGATACGCAGTATTTT.

This rearrangement joins TRBV11-2 to TRBJ1-2; D gene ambiguous. The CDR3 is made up of 15 amino acids. Germline assignment: CDR1 SGHAT and CDR2 FQNNGV. V gave up 0 bases and J gave up 4 bases, with 12 bases separating them. The CDR3 DNA is TGTGCCAGCAGCTTAGAGGCTGTGAGGTCCTATGGCTACACCTTC. Encoded protein: CASSLEAVRSYGYTF.

Remarks on this clone: The junction and the germline gene differ at one end; a read error may be behind it. The V gene is TRBV7-7, the J gene TRBJ2-1; D uncertain. The V gene's germline CDR1 is SSHAT and CDR2 FNYEAQ (reference sequence). The CDR3 spans 14 residues. This chain's CDR3 is CASSLSNGVDEQFF. CDR3 coding DNA: TGTGCTAGCAGCTTAAGTAATGGTGTGGATGAGCAGTTCTTC.

In regard to this clone: Other DNA sequences within the sample encode an identical CDR3. The chain links TRBV9 to TRBJ2-6; D not certain. V shed 0 bases and J shed 0 bases, with 4 bases lying between them. The CDR3 covers 15 residues. CDR1 is SGDLS, CDR2 YYNGEE, per germline. The CDR3 nucleotides are TGTGCCAGCAGCGTAGAAAGCTCTGGGGCCAACGTCCTGACTTTC. It codes for CASSVESSGANVLTF.

For this clone: Other DNA sequences within the sample encode an identical CDR3. The gene calls are TRBV19 and TRBJ2-7; 11 bases are shared with TRBD2. The junction had 5 bases not matched to a gene; V was cut back by 6 bases and J by 4 bases. CDR1 and CDR2 (germline): LNHDA, SQIVND (reference sequence). The CDR3 is made up of 14 amino acids. DNA of the CDR3: TGTGCCAGTAGCATACTAGCGGGGGCGTACGAGCAGTACTTC. It codes for CASSILAGAYEQYF.

The chain employs TRBV30 and TRBJ1-1, with a tentative D call TRBD1 (5 bases). CDR1 and CDR2 from the germline V gene are GTSNPN and SVGIG (reference sequence). V shed 4 bases and J shed 4 bases, with 25 bases lying between them. The CDR3 has 17 amino acids. CDR3 bases: TGTGCCTGGAACTGGCCAAGGACATTCCCTTCGGGCACTGAAGCTTTCTTT. It specifies CAWNWPRTFPSGTEAFF.